The rows below give T cell receptor beta chains drawn from one sample of a study of vaccination effects on CD4 cells after COVID-19. Using immunoSEQ multiplex PCR, the repertoire was profiled, and TCRdb retains in-frame clones only, with some absent. The profile shows 67,000 or so clones, around 81% of them singletons. Their antigen targets remain unknown. The specimen comprised CD4+ T cells from PBMCs cultured with HCoV-229E spike peptides, sampled after COVID-19 vaccination. Receptors were obtained from a human donor who received a COVID-19 vaccine. Both conserved end residues are part of each CDR3. Each record gives: D gene, J gene, V gene, CDR3 protein. D genes are given only for firm matches.

D gene: .; J gene: TRBJ1-6; V gene: TRBV25-1; CDR3 protein: CASSLCRREVDISPLHF
D gene: TRBD1; J gene: TRBJ2-6; V gene: TRBV10-3; CDR3 protein: CAISEGPGTGVSGANVLTF
D gene: TRBD2; J gene: TRBJ2-3; V gene: TRBV7-2; CDR3 protein: CASSSTSGGAKVTQYF
D gene: .; J gene: TRBJ1-5; V gene: TRBV30; CDR3 protein: CAWSFNSNQPQHF
D gene: TRBD1; J gene: TRBJ1-2; V gene: TRBV7-2; CDR3 protein: CASSLVGGQGSGYTF
D gene: TRBD1; J gene: TRBJ1-6; V gene: TRBV18; CDR3 protein: CASSPDIGQGKDSPLHF
D gene: .; J gene: TRBJ1-1; V gene: TRBV7-6; CDR3 protein: CASSLDTTANTEAFF
D gene: .; J gene: TRBJ1-5; V gene: TRBV19; CDR3 protein: CASRQASGQPQHF
D gene: TRBD1; J gene: TRBJ1-5; V gene: TRBV4-1; CDR3 protein: CASSQEYHPTGGNQPQHF
D gene: .; J gene: TRBJ1-1; V gene: TRBV2; CDR3 protein: CASRGGQLNTEAFF
D gene: .; J gene: TRBJ1-4; V gene: TRBV4-2; CDR3 protein: CASSQGGPGEKLFF
D gene: .; J gene: TRBJ2-3; V gene: TRBV7-2; CDR3 protein: CASSSDSGADTQYF
D gene: .; J gene: TRBJ1-6; V gene: TRBV4-3; CDR3 protein: CASSHYRVDNSPLHF
D gene: .; J gene: TRBJ1-3; V gene: TRBV18; CDR3 protein: CASSQMGDAGNTIYF
D gene: .; J gene: TRBJ2-4; V gene: TRBV4-3; CDR3 protein: CASSPRIQGEAKNIQYF
D gene: .; J gene: TRBJ1-6; V gene: TRBV10-1; CDR3 protein: CASSDRDSPLHF
D gene: TRBD2; J gene: TRBJ2-3; V gene: TRBV6-2/TRBV6-3; CDR3 protein: CASSTSGLAAVGDTQYF
D gene: .; J gene: TRBJ2-1; V gene: TRBV7-2; CDR3 protein: CASSLAGSSYNEQFF
D gene: .; J gene: TRBJ1-2; V gene: TRBV21-1; CDR3 protein: CASSPRGGDHYGYTF
D gene: .; J gene: TRBJ2-5; V gene: TRBV19; CDR3 protein: CASSTRETQYF
D gene: .; J gene: TRBJ1-6; V gene: TRBV6-1; CDR3 protein: CASSEVVRSSPLHF
D gene: .; J gene: TRBJ1-5; V gene: TRBV7-2; CDR3 protein: CASSDASVKPQHF
D gene: TRBD1; J gene: TRBJ1-2; V gene: TRBV7-8; CDR3 protein: CASSPQGQGGTF
D gene: .; J gene: TRBJ1-4; V gene: TRBV18; CDR3 protein: CASSRTDVQAEKLFF